The sequence of this TCR beta chain was determined in a study of blood T cell repertoires in COVID-19. Study-level background: In each case, the material was cDNA or gDNA derived from T cells, B-cell-depleted T cells, or PBMCs.

This clone was recorded a few times. In the original workflow: Reference gene primers were amplified, and this amplification served to estimate nucleated cell counts. Assay used: immunoSEQ multiplex PCR; TCRdb lists only in-frame clones, some missing. That table furnishes V, J and clone size, whereas the DNA furnished D and trimming. The sample contains a few hundred thousand clones, approximately 82% of which appear only once. The CDR3 has 14 residues. Germline loops: CDR1 SGHTA, CDR2 FQGNSA. Losses at the gene ends were 5 bases for V and 9 bases for J; bases not matched to a gene: 10. The receptor's source is a woman older than 75 with acute or convalescent COVID-19. Sequencing was done on a sample of peripheral blood. This chain links TRBV7-2 with TRBJ1-1; 9 bases line up with TRBD1. This CDR3 reads CASSPSRDRDKAFF. In DNA, the CDR3 is TGTGCCAGCAGCCCGTCCCGGGACAGGGATAAAGCTTTCTTT.